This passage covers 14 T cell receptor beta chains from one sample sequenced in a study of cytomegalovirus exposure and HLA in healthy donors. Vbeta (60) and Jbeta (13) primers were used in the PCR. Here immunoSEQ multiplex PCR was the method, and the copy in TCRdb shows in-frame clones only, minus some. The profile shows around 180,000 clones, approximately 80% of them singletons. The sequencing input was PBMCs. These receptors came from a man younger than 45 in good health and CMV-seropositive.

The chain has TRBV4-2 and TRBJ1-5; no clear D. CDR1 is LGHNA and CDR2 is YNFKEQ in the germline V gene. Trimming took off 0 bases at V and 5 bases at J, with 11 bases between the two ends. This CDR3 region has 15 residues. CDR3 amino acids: CASSQDMVSHQPQHF. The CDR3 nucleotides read TGTGCCAGCAGCCAAGATATGGTGAGTCATCAGCCCCAGCATTTT.

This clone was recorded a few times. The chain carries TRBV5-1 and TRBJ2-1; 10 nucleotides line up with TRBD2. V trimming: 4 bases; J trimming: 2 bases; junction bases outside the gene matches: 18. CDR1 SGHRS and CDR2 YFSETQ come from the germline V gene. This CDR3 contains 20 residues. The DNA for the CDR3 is TGCGCCAGCAGCCTCCCCAGAATACCTAGCGGGGGTCGACCCTACAATGAGCAGTTCTTC. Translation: CASSLPRIPSGGRPYNEQFF.

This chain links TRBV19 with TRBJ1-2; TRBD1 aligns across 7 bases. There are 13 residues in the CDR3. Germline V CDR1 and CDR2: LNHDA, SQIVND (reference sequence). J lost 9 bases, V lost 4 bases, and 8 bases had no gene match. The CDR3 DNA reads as TGTGCCAGTAGTAAAGGACAGGAGGACAGCTACACCTTC. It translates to CASSKGQEDSYTF.

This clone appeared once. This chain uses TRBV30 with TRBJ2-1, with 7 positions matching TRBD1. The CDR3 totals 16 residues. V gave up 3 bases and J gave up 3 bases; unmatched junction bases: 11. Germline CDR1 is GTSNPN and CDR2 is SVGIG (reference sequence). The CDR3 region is CAWRPPGGKHYNEQFF. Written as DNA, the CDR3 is TGTGCCTGGAGACCCCCAGGGGGAAAACACTACAATGAGCAGTTCTTC.

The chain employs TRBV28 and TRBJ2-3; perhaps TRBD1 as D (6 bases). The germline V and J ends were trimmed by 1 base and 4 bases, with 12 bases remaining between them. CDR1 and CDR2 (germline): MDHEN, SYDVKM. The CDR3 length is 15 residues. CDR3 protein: CASSLFQGMADTQYF. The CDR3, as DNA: TGTGCCAGCAGTTTATTCCAGGGGATGGCAGATACGCAGTATTTT.

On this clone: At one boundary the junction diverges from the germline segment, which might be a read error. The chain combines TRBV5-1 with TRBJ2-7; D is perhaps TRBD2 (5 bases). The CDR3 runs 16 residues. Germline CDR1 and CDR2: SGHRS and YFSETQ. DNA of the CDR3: TGCGCCAGCACCCAAGGCGGACTCAAGAGCTCCTACGGGCAGTACTTC. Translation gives CASTQGGLKSSYGQYF. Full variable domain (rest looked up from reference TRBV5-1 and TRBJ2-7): KAGVTQTPRYLIKTRGQQVTLSCSPISGHRSVSWYQQTPGQGLQFLFEYFSETQRNKGNFPGRFSGRQFSNSRSEMNVSTLELGDSALYLCASTQGGLKSSYGQYFGPGTRLTVT.

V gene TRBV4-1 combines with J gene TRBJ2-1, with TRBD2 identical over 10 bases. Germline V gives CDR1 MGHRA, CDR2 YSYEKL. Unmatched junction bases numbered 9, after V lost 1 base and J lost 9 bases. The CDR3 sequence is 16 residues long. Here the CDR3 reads CASSQARSGGASEQFF. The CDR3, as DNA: TGCGCCAGCAGCCAAGCAAGGAGCGGGGGGGCCTCTGAGCAGTTCTTC.

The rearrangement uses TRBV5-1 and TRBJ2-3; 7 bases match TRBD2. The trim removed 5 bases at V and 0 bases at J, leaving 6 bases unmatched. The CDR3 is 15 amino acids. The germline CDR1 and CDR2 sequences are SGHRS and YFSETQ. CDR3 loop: CASSPGEGSTDTQYF. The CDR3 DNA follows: TGCGCCAGCAGTCCGGGGGAGGGGAGCACAGATACGCAGTATTTT.

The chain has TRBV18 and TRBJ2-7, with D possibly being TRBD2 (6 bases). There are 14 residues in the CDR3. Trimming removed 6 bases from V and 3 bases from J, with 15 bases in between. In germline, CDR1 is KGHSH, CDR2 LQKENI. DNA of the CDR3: TGTGCCAGCTCGCGGGACCCTAGTCTCTACGAGCAGTACTTC. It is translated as CASSRDPSLYEQYF.

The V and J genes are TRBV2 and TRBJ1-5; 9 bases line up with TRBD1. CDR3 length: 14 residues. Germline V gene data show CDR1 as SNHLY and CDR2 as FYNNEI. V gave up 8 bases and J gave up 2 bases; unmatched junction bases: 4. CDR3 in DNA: TGTGCCAGCCTGGACAGGGGAGGCAATCAGCCCCAGCATTTT. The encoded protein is CASLDRGGNQPQHF.

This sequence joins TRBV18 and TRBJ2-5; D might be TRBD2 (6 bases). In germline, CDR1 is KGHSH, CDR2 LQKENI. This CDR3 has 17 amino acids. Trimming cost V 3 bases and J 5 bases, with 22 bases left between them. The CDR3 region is CASSPLGLFLEDETQYF. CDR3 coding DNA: TGTGCCAGCTCACCCTTAGGACTATTCTTGGAAGACGAGACCCAGTACTTC. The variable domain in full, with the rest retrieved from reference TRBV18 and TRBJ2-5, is NAGVMQNPRHLVRRRGQEARLRCSPMKGHSHVYWYRQLPEEGLKFMVYLQKENIIDESGMPKERFSAEFPKEGPSILRIQQVVRGDSAAYFCASSPLGLFLEDETQYFGPGTRLLVL.

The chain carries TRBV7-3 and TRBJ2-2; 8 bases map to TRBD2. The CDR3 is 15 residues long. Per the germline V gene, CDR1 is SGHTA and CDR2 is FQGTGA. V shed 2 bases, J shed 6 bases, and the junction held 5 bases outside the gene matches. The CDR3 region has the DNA TGTGCCAGCAGCTTAGCGGGAGGTCTTTCCGGGGAGCTGTTTTTT. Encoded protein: CASSLAGGLSGELFF.

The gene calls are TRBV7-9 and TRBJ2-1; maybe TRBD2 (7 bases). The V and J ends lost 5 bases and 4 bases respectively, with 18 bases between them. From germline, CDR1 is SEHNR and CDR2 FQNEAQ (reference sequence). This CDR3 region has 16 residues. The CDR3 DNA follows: TGTGCCAGCAGCGGGGGGGGCAACGGTCTGTACAATGAGCAGTTCTTC. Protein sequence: CASSGGGNGLYNEQFF.

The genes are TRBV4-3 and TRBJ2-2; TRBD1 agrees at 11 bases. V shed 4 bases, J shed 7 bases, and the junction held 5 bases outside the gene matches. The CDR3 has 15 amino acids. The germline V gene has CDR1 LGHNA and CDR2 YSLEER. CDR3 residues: CASSLRTGGSGELFF. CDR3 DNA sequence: TGCGCCAGCAGCCTCCGGACAGGGGGCAGCGGGGAGCTGTTTTTT.